A selection of T cell receptor beta chains follows, all from one sample in a study of OX40 agonist ivuxolimab in advanced cancers. The data were produced by immunoSEQ multiplex PCR, yet TCRdb's version contains in-frame clones alone and is incomplete. The repertoire consists of about 60,000 clones, with about 90% occurring once and the leading ten covering about 2%. This specimen consisted of CD4+ or CD8+ T cells sorted from blood, obtained in a trial of the OX40 agonist ivuxolimab. Every receptor here comes from an adult with an advanced solid tumor such as melanoma, head and neck, liver or kidney cancer. The CDR3 runs from the conserved cysteine through the conserved F or W. Each record gives: J gene, D gene, V gene, clone size, CDR3 DNA, CDR3 protein. The D gene is left open where the match is weak. Only part of the rows carry a size: once, few, many, or a class if the clone is expanded.

>TRBJ1-4|NA|TRBV6-5|NA
TGTGCCAGCAGTTACGACAGCTCAACTAATGAAAAACTGTTTTTT
CASSYDSSTNEKLFF
>TRBJ2-7|NA|TRBV19|few
TGTGCCAGTAGTAGACTCTCGGGCGAGCAGTACTTC
CASSRLSGEQYF
>TRBJ2-5|TRBD1|TRBV11-3|NA
TGTGCCAGCAGCTCGGGACAGACACAAGAGACCCAGTACTTC
CASSSGQTQETQYF
>TRBJ1-1|NA|TRBV27|few
TGTGCCAGTTGGGGGCACACTGAAGCTTTCTTT
CASWGHTEAFF
>TRBJ2-3|NA|TRBV19|NA
TGTGCCAGTAGTATAGACGCCCCGGGTGGTACGCAGTATTTT
CASSIDAPGGTQYF
>TRBJ1-1|NA|TRBV6-6|NA
TGTGCCAGCAGTTACACCCCGCGCAGATCGGACACTGAAGCTTTCTTT
CASSYTPRRSDTEAFF
>TRBJ1-1|NA|TRBV10-3|NA
TGTGCCACCCTTAAAGCCCAGGAGGGGCTGGCGAACACTGAAGCTTTCTTT
CATLKAQEGLANTEAFF
>TRBJ2-3|NA|TRBV6-6|NA
TGTGCCAGCAGTTACTCGCTAGATACGCAGTATTTT
CASSYSLDTQYF
>TRBJ1-5|NA|TRBV6-6|NA
TGTGCCAGCGCGGCAGGTATCTCCGATAGCAATCAGCCCCAGCATTTT
CASAAGISDSNQPQHF
>TRBJ1-4|NA|TRBV19|NA
TGTGCCACCTGTCGATCGGGAACAACTAATGAAAAACTGTTTTTT
CATCRSGTTNEKLFF
>TRBJ2-5|TRBD2|TRBV5-1|once
TGCGCCAGCAGCTTGGAGGGCCTAGCGGGAGTGGAGGAGACCCAGTACTTC
CASSLEGLAGVEETQYF
>TRBJ1-6|NA|TRBV11-2|NA
TGTGCCAGCAGCTTAGGGGAGGGTTATTCACCCCTCCACTTT
CASSLGEGYSPLHF
>TRBJ1-1|TRBD1|TRBV27|NA
TGTGCCAGCAGTTTGGGGACAGCGGCGAACACTGAAGCTTTCTTT
CASSLGTAANTEAFF
>TRBJ2-1|TRBD1|TRBV5-6|NA
TGTGCCAGCAGACCAGAACCGGGACAGGGGTACAATGAGCAGTTCTTC
CASRPEPGQGYNEQFF
>TRBJ2-2|NA|TRBV7-2|NA
TGTGCCAGCAGCTTCCTTTCCGGACACCTGGGAACCGGGGAGCTGTTTTTT
CASSFLSGHLGTGELFF
>TRBJ2-7|NA|TRBV10-3|NA
TGTGCCATCAGTGAGTGGTCAGACGAACACTACGAGCAGTACTTC
CAISEWSDEHYEQYF
>TRBJ2-7|NA|TRBV9|NA
TGTGCCAGCAGCCCACGGACGGGGATTAGCTCCTACGAGCAGTACTTC
CASSPRTGISSYEQYF
>TRBJ1-4|TRBD1|TRBV29-1|NA
TGCAGTGCGGACAGGGGAGAAGCGGGCGGAGGAAAACTGTTTTTT
CSADRGEAGGGKLFF
>TRBJ2-6|NA|TRBV5-1|NA
TGCGCCAGCAGCTTGCTCATCGCTGGGGCCAACGTCCTGACTTTC
CASSLLIAGANVLTF
>TRBJ2-2|NA|TRBV30|NA
TGTGCCTGGAGTTCAGCAAGGCTAGCGTCCAACACCGGGGAGCTGTTTTTT
CAWSSARLASNTGELFF
>TRBJ2-5|NA|TRBV7-9|NA
TGTGCCAGCAGCGTAAATAAAGGGGGGCAAGAGACCCAGTACTTC
CASSVNKGGQETQYF
>TRBJ2-3|NA|TRBV7-2|NA
TGTGCCAGCAGCTTAGGGACTACTGCTACGCAGTATTTT
CASSLGTTATQYF
>TRBJ2-1|TRBD2|TRBV6-1|NA
TGTGCCAGCCGAGATTTGGGGGGGGACAATGAGCAGTTCTTC
CASRDLGGDNEQFF
>TRBJ1-1|TRBD1|TRBV7-6|NA
TGTGCCAGCAGCCAAAACAGGGGGCACACTGAAGCTTTCTTT
CASSQNRGHTEAFF
>TRBJ2-7|NA|TRBV7-2|NA
TGTGCCAGCAGCTTAGAGGACGGATTCTTTTCCTACGAGCAGTACTTC
CASSLEDGFFSYEQYF
>TRBJ1-6|TRBD1|TRBV2|NA
TGTGCCAGCAGTGACAGGGGGAAACATAATTCACCCCTCCACTTT
CASSDRGKHNSPLHF
>TRBJ1-4|NA|TRBV4-1|NA
TGCGCCAGCAGCCAAGAAAAAGAGGGCAAGGGTGAAAAACTGTTTTTT
CASSQEKEGKGEKLFF
>TRBJ1-6|TRBD1|TRBV6-5|NA
TGTGCCAGCGCCGGGACAGGGGATTCACCCCTCCACTTT
CASAGTGDSPLHF
>TRBJ2-2|NA|TRBV18|few
TGTGCCAGCTCACCAAGAATCGCTTCCACCGGGGAGCTGTTTTTT
CASSPRIASTGELFF
>TRBJ1-2|TRBD1|TRBV28|NA
TGTGCCAGCTCCCTTTCGCCAGGGGGTGGCTACACCTTC
CASSLSPGGGYTF
>TRBJ1-5|NA|TRBV28|NA
TGTGCCAGCAGTTTATCGGGGGGGCGTCTGAATCAGCCCCAGCATTTT
CASSLSGGRLNQPQHF
>TRBJ2-7|TRBD2|TRBV18|NA
TGTGCCAGCTCGGAAGGACTAGCGGGAGGGCCCTACGAGCAGTACTTC
CASSEGLAGGPYEQYF
>TRBJ2-7|TRBD1|TRBV7-6|NA
TGTGCCAGCAGCTTAATCCAGGGGGCGGGGGAGCAGTACTTC
CASSLIQGAGEQYF
>TRBJ1-2|NA|TRBV5-6|NA
TGTGCCAGCAGCTTCCAGGGCCCCTCCTATGGCTACACCTTC
CASSFQGPSYGYTF
>TRBJ1-2|NA|TRBV7-6|NA
TGTGCCAGCAGCTCGGACAGCAACTATGGCTACACCTTC
CASSSDSNYGYTF